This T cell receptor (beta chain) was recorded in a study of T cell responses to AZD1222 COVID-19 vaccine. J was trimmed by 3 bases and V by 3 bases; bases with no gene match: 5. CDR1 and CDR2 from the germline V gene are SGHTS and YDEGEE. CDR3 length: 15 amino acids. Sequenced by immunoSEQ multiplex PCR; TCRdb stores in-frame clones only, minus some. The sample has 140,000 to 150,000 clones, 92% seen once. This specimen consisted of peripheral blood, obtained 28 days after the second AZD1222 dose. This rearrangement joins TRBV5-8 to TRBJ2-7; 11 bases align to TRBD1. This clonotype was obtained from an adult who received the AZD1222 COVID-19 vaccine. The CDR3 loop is CASSSRTGGVYEQYF. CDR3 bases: TGTGCCAGCAGCTCTCGGACAGGGGGCGTCTACGAGCAGTACTTC.